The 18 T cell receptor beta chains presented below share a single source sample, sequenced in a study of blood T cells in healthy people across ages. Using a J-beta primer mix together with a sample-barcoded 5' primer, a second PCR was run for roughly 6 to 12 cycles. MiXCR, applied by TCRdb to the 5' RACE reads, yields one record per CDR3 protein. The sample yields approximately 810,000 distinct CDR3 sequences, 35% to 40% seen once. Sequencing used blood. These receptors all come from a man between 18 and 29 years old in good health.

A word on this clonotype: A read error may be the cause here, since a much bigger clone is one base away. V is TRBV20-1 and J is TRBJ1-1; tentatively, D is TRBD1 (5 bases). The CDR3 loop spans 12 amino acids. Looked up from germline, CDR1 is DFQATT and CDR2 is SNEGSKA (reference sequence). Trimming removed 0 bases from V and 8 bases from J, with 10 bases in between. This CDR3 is CSARDAGREAFF. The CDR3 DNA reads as TGCAGTGCTAGAGACGCAGGGAGAGAAGCTTTCTTT.

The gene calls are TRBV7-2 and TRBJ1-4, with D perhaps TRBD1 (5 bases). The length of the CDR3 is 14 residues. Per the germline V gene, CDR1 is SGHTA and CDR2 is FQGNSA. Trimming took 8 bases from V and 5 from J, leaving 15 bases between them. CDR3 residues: CTSGKQARNEKLFF. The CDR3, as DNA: TGTACCAGCGGAAAACAGGCCAGAAATGAAAAACTGTTTTTT.

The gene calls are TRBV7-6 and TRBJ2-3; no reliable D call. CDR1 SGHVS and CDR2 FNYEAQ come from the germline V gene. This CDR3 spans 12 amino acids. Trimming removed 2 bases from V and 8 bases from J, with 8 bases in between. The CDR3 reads CASSLLLGTQYF. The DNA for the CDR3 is TGTGCCAGCAGCTTACTCCTTGGTACGCAGTATTTT.

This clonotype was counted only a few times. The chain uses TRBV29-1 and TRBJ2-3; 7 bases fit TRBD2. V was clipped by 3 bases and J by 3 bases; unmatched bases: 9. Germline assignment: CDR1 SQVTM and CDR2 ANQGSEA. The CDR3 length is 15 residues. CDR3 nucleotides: TGCAGCGTTGATGGGGAGGGATATTCAACAGATACGCAGTATTTT. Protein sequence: CSVDGEGYSTDTQYF.

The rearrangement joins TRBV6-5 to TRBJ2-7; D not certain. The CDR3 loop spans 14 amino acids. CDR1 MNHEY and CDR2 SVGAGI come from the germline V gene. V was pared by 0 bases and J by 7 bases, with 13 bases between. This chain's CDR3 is CASSYSMVSVEQYF. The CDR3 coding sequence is TGTGCCAGCAGTTACTCGATGGTATCCGTTGAGCAGTACTTC.

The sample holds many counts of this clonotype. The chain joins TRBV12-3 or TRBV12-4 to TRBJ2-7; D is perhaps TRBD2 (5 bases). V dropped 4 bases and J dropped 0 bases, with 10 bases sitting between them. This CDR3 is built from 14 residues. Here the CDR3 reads CASSSRGLSYEQYF. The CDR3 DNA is TGTGCCAGCAGTTCGCGAGGGCTCTCCTACGAGCAGTACTTC.

The CDR3 DNA sequence: TGTGCCAGCAGTTCCGGATTCGAGGGAACCTACGAGCAGTTCTTC. This translates into CASSSGFEGTYEQFF. The gene calls are TRBV27 and TRBJ2-1; possible D gene TRBD2, 5 bases. This CDR3 spans 15 amino acids. V was pared by 4 bases and J by 10 bases, with 20 bases between. Germline assignment: CDR1 MNHEY and CDR2 SMNVEV (reference sequence).

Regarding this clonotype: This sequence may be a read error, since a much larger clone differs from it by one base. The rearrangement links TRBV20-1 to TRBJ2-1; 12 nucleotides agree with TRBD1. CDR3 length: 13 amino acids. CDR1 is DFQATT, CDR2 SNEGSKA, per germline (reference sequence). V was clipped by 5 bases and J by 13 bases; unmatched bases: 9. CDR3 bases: TGCAGTGCTGGGGACAGGGGGCAAGAGACCCAGTTCTTC. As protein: CSAGDRGQETQFF.

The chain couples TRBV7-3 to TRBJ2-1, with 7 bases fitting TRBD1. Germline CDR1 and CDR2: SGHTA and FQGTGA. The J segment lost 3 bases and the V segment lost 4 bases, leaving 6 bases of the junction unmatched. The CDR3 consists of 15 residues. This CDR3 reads CASSSGTANYNEQFF. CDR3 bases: TGTGCCAGCAGCTCCGGGACAGCTAACTACAATGAGCAGTTCTTC.

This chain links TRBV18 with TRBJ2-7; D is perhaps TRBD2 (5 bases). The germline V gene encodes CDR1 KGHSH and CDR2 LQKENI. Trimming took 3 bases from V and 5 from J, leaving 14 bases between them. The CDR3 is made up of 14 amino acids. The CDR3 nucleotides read TGTGCCAGCTCACCTCAGACTAATAACCACGAGCAGTACTTC. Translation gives CASSPQTNNHEQYF.

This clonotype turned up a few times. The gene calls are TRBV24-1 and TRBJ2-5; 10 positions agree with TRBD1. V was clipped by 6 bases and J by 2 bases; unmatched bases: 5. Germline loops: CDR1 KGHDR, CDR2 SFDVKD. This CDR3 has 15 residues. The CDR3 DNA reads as TGTGCCACCAGTACGACAGGGGGCACACAAGAGACCCAGTACTTC. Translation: CATSTTGGTQETQYF.

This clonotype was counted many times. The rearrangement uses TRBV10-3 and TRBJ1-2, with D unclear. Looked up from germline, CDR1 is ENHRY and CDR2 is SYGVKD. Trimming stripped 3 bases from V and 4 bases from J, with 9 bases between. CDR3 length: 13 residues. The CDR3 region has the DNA TGTGCCATCAGTGACGGGCAGAGCTATGGCTACACCTTC. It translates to CAISDGQSYGYTF.

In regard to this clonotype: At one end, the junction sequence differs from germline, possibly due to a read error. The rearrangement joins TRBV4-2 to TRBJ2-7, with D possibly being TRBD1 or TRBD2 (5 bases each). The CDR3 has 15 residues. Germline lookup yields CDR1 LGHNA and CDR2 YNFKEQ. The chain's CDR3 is CASSQERGGSCEQYF. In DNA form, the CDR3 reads TGTGCCAGCAGCCAAGAGAGGGGCGGCTCCTGCGAGCAGTACTTC.

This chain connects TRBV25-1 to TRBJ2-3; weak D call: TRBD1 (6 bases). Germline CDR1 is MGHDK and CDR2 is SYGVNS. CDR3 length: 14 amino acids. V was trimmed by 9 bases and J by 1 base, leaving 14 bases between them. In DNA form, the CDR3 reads TGTGCCAGTCGTTCGGGACATCGCACAGATACGCAGTATTTT. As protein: CASRSGHRTDTQYF. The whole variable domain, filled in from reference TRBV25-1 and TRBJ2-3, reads EADIYQTPRYLVIGTGKKITLECSQTMGHDKMYWYQQDPGMELHLIHYSYGVNSTEKGDLSSESTVSRIRTEHFPLTLESARPSHTSQYLCASRSGHRTDTQYFGPGTRLTVL.

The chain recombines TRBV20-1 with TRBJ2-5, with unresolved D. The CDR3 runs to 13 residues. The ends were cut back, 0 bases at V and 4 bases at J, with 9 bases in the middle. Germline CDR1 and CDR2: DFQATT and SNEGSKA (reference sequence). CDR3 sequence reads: CSARETARETQYF. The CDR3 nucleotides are TGCAGTGCTAGAGAAACCGCTCGAGAGACCCAGTACTTC.

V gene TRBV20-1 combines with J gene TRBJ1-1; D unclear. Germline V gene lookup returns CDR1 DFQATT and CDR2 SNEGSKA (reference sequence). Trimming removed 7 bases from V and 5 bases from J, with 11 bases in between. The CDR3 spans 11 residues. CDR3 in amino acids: CSGVLGTEAFF. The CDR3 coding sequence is TGCAGTGGGGTTTTGGGGACTGAAGCTTTCTTT.

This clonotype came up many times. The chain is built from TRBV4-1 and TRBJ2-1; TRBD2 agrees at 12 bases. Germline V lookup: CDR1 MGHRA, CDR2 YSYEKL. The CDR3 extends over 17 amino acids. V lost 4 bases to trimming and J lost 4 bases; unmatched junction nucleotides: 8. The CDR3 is CASSLETTSGGYNEQFF. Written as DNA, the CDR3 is TGCGCCAGCAGCCTAGAGACAACTAGCGGGGGGTACAATGAGCAGTTCTTC.

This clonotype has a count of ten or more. The CDR3 reads CSARQTQETQYF. In nucleotides, the CDR3 is TGCAGCGCCCGACAGACACAAGAGACCCAGTACTTC. The chain couples TRBV29-1 to TRBJ2-5, with D possibly being TRBD1 (5 bases). V was trimmed by 7 bases and J by 2 bases, leaving 11 bases between them. CDR1 SQVTM and CDR2 ANQGSEA come from the germline V gene. This CDR3 contains 12 residues.